This T cell receptor (beta chain) was obtained from a study of vaccination and CD4 T cells after COVID-19. Documented treatment: approximately 11-day PBMC culture with coronavirus spike peptide pools or control peptides (ViraFEST assay). The Oncomine TCR Beta short-read assay was applied to DNA of cultured CD4+ T cells. In TCRdb, the PCR reads were re-called with MiXCR into one record per CDR3 protein. The table has about 14,000 distinct CDR3 sequences, roughly 62% seen once; the top ten hold 6.5% to 9%. This CDR3 has 14 amino acids. The ends lost 2 bases at V and 1 base at J; junction bases unmatched: 4. Germline-derived CDR1 and CDR2 are SQVTM and ANQGSEA. This clonotype turned up a few times. The target antigen is unknown.

This receptor was identified in a human donor who had recovered from COVID-19. This chain connects TRBV29-1 to TRBJ2-7, with TRBD1 matching 8 bases. Sequences were obtained from CD4+ T cells from blood, cultured in vitro. The CDR3 region is CSVEKGTGSYEQYF. CDR3 sequence (DNA): TGCAGCGTTGAAAAAGGGACAGGATCCTACGAGCAGTACTTC.